This T cell receptor (beta chain) appears in the sequencing data of a study of post-analysis software for immune sequencing data. Study details: Relapsing-remitting, secondary progressive and progressive-relapsing courses of multiple sclerosis were included. The study's findings and limits: Patients showed TRBV5-6, TRBV5-1 and TRBV20-1 among a handful of TRBV segments more frequent than in controls.

This CDR3 has 18 amino acids. Per the germline V gene, CDR1 is LGHNA and CDR2 is YSLEER. V dropped 1 base and J dropped 0; count of bases not matched to a gene: 5. This clonotype was found many times. Its antigen is unidentified. Unique molecular identifiers had been added to the TCR beta cDNA libraries. MiXCR, run by TCRdb on the PCR reads, gives a single entry per CDR3 protein. The table shows 150,000 to 200,000 distinct CDR3 sequences, with roughly 35% occurring only once. Material: blood, obtained after autologous hematopoietic stem cell transplantation. The chain employs TRBV4-3 and TRBJ2-6, with 8 bases aligning to TRBD1. The receptor comes from a girl aged 10-17 years with multiple sclerosis. The CDR3 coding sequence is TGCGCCAGCAGCCAAGGAGGACAGGGCCCCTCTGGGGCCAACGTCCTGACTTTC. Translated: CASSQGGQGPSGANVLTF.